This T cell receptor beta chain emerged from a study of blood T cell dynamics during melanoma immunotherapy. Germline CDR1 is SGHVS and CDR2 is FNYEAQ. The CDR3 runs to 18 residues. After removal of 5 bases from V and 5 bases from J, the junction contained 18 bases not matched to a gene. TCRdb's table, derived via immunoSEQ multiplex PCR, lists solely in-frame clones and lacks some. The sample includes around 6,500 clones, about 90% seen only once; the top ten take 1.5% to 2%. Time point given: pre-treatment baseline. Prior systemic cancer therapy, immunosuppressant use and other active malignancies excluded patients.

This chain uses TRBV7-6 with TRBJ2-7; 10 nucleotides agree with TRBD1. This sequence originates from a human donor with melanoma. Sequencing used blood, obtained from a patient treated with checkpoint blockade. The CDR3 DNA sequence: TGTGCCAGCAGCCCGAGCGGACGGGGACAGGGGATTTGGAACGAGCAGTACTTC. It is translated as CASSPSGRGQGIWNEQYF. The full variable domain, completed using reference TRBV7-6 and TRBJ2-7, is GAGVSQSPRYKVTKRGQDVALRCDPISGHVSLYWYRQALGQGPEFLTYFNYEAQQDKSGLPNDRFSAERPEGSISTLTIQRTEQRDSAMYRCASSPSGRGQGIWNEQYFGPGTRLTVT.